Each of the 28 T cell receptor beta chains below was sequenced from the same sample in a study of long-term antiretroviral therapy in people with HIV. Runs used v3.0 of the immunoSEQ assay and were done at survey level. Profiled with immunoSEQ multiplex PCR; TCRdb holds only in-frame clones, not every one. The sample lists 25,000 to 30,000 clones, 84% occurring once. The input for sequencing was unsorted PBMCs, taken 0.4 years after starting antiretroviral therapy. The receptors were gathered from a man younger than 35 with HIV.

V is TRBV4-1 and J is TRBJ2-7, with 7 nucleotides matching TRBD1. Germline CDR1 and CDR2: MGHRA and YSYEKL. Trimming at V came to 3 bases and at J to 7 bases, leaving 18 bases not matched to a gene. The CDR3 is made up of 17 amino acids. CDR3 sequence reads: CASSHLRRETGRHEQYF. In nucleotides, the CDR3 is TGCGCCAGCAGCCACCTCCGAAGGGAGACAGGGAGACATGAGCAGTACTTC.

The genes are TRBV15 and TRBJ2-1, with a weak D call TRBD2 (6 bases). Trimming cost V 6 bases and J 1 base, with 13 bases left between them. Germline V gene lookup returns CDR1 LNHNV and CDR2 YYDKDF (reference sequence). The CDR3 loop spans 15 amino acids. The CDR3: CATRGAGNSYNEQFF. For the CDR3, the DNA is TGTGCCACCAGAGGGGCGGGGAATTCCTACAATGAGCAGTTCTTC. The full variable domain, with the rest looked up from reference TRBV15 and TRBJ2-1, is DAMVIQNPRYQVTQFGKPVTLSCSQTLNHNVMYWYQQKSSQAPKLLFHYYDKDFNNEADTPDNFQSRRPNTSFCFLDIRSPGLGDTAMYLCATRGAGNSYNEQFFGPGTRLTVL.

This sequence joins TRBV7-9 and TRBJ2-1; TRBD1 agrees at 7 bases. The CDR3 has 15 residues. V trimming: 3 bases; J trimming: 3 bases; junction bases outside the gene matches: 5. From germline, CDR1 is SEHNR and CDR2 FQNEAQ (reference sequence). CDR3 in DNA: TGTGCCAGCAGCTTTAGAGGGGGCTTCTACAATGAGCAGTTCTTC. Translation gives CASSFRGGFYNEQFF.

This clone was detected only a few times. V is TRBV7-9 and J is TRBJ2-7; 10 bases line up with TRBD2. Per germline, CDR1 SEHNR and CDR2 FQNEAQ (reference sequence). J was trimmed by 2 bases and V by 8 bases; bases with no gene match: 3. There are 13 residues in the CDR3. In DNA form, the CDR3 reads TGTGCCAGCGGGACTAGCGAAACCTACGAGCAGTACTTC. It encodes CASGTSETYEQYF.

J is TRBJ1-2 and V is TRBV10-3; D is possibly TRBD1 (5 bases). Trimming removed 5 bases at V and 8 bases at J, with 18 bases between. The CDR3 is 14 amino acids. CDR1 and CDR2 (germline): ENHRY, SYGVKD. CDR3 protein: CAISQEGRGTGYTF. The CDR3 DNA sequence: TGTGCCATCAGTCAGGAGGGGAGGGGTACGGGCTACACCTTC.

The rearrangement links TRBV5-6 to TRBJ1-2; D gene ambiguous. CDR3 length: 15 residues. Trimming left V 4 bases short and J 0 bases short, with 13 bases between. Germline CDR1 SGHDT, CDR2 YYEEEE. For the CDR3, the DNA is TGTGCCAGCAGCCCCCTCCCAGAGTCTAACTATGGCTACACCTTC. Protein product: CASSPLPESNYGYTF.

The rearrangement uses TRBV9 and TRBJ1-5, with 7 positions matching TRBD1. Germline V gives CDR1 SGDLS, CDR2 YYNGEE. The trim removed 0 bases at V and 7 bases at J, leaving 10 bases unmatched. The CDR3 loop spans 16 amino acids. Here the CDR3 reads CASSVGTGRGGQPQHF. In DNA, the CDR3 is TGTGCCAGCAGCGTAGGGACAGGTAGAGGAGGGCAGCCCCAGCATTTT.

For the CDR3, the DNA is TGTGCCAGCAGCAGCCCGGGGGTTAGGGAGCCCCAGCATTTT. Amino acids: CASSSPGVREPQHF. The chain is built from TRBV21-1 and TRBJ1-5. TRBV21-1 is assigned pseudogene status. This CDR3 spans 14 amino acids.

In its sample, this clone was seen a few times. The rearrangement joins TRBV28 to TRBJ2-2; 8 bases are a match to TRBD2. The CDR3 is 16 residues long. From germline, CDR1 is MDHEN and CDR2 SYDVKM. V trimming: 7 bases; J trimming: 1 base; junction bases outside the gene matches: 8. The CDR3 spells CASTSERERNTGELFF. The CDR3 bases are TGTGCCAGCACTTCCGAGCGGGAGAGGAACACCGGGGAGCTGTTTTTT.

This chain uses TRBV7-6 with TRBJ2-7; D gene unclear. Trimming left V 1 base short and J 0 bases short, with 10 bases between. This CDR3 is built from 15 residues. From germline, CDR1 is SGHVS and CDR2 FNYEAQ. CDR3 loop: CASSLGAGVSYEQYF. The CDR3 region has the DNA TGTGCCAGCAGCTTAGGGGCAGGCGTCTCCTACGAGCAGTACTTC.

This clone was counted a single time. The genes are TRBV5-4 and TRBJ2-3; 12 bases map to TRBD2. The CDR3 spans 15 residues. Germline loops: CDR1 SGHNT, CDR2 YYREEE (reference sequence). With V trimmed by 7 bases and J by 5 bases, 8 bases remained unmatched. CDR3 sequence: CASFRLAGVEDTQYF. In DNA, the CDR3 is TGTGCCAGCTTCAGACTAGCGGGAGTAGAAGATACGCAGTATTTT.

The chain joins TRBV7-6 to TRBJ2-7, with TRBD2 matching 8 bases. The germline CDR1 and CDR2 sequences are SGHVS and FNYEAQ. This CDR3 comprises 18 residues. V gave up 0 bases and J gave up 4 bases; unmatched junction bases: 14. The CDR3 DNA sequence: TGTGCCAGCAGCTTAGCCGCGAGTAGCGGGACGCAGTTTTACGAGCAGTACTTC. It translates to CASSLAASSGTQFYEQYF. The variable domain in full, with the rest retrieved from reference TRBV7-6 and TRBJ2-7, is GAGVSQSPRYKVTKRGQDVALRCDPISGHVSLYWYRQALGQGPEFLTYFNYEAQQDKSGLPNDRFSAERPEGSISTLTIQRTEQRDSAMYRCASSLAASSGTQFYEQYFGPGTRLTVT.

V is TRBV28 and J is TRBJ2-7, with TRBD2 matching over 8 bases. Germline CDR1 and CDR2: MDHEN and SYDVKM. The J segment lost 0 bases and the V segment lost 3 bases, leaving 10 bases of the junction unmatched. This CDR3 comprises 17 residues. The CDR3 nucleotides are TGTGCCAGCAGTTTTGGGAGTAGCGGGATATTCTCCTACGAGCAGTACTTC. Its protein product is CASSFGSSGIFSYEQYF.

This sequence joins TRBV20-1 and TRBJ1-1; D unclear. The V gene lost 5 bases and the J gene lost 11 bases, with 15 bases spanning the gap. Germline V gene data show CDR1 as DFQATT and CDR2 as SNEGSKA (reference sequence). The CDR3 is made up of 11 amino acids. The CDR3 sequence: CSAGWGEYAFF. CDR3 nucleotide sequence: TGCAGTGCTGGCTGGGGAGAGTACGCTTTCTTT.

The V and J genes are TRBV27 and TRBJ1-6; D may be TRBD1 (5 bases). The germline V and J ends were trimmed by 3 bases and 0 bases, with 15 bases remaining between them. There are 18 residues in the CDR3. Germline values: CDR1 MNHEY, CDR2 SMNVEV (reference sequence). The CDR3 reads CASSLGVKGHSYNSPLHF. Written as DNA, the CDR3 is TGTGCCAGCAGTTTGGGCGTCAAGGGGCACTCCTATAATTCACCCCTCCACTTT.

The chain recombines TRBV15 with TRBJ2-7; a weak D match, TRBD1 (5 bases). Trimming took 0 bases from V and 0 from J, leaving 9 bases between them. CDR1 and CDR2 from the germline V gene are LNHNV and YYDKDF (reference sequence). The CDR3 has 15 amino acids. CDR3 protein: CATSREVTASYEQYF. Written as DNA, the CDR3 is TGTGCCACCAGCAGAGAGGTGACAGCCTCCTACGAGCAGTACTTC.

The rearrangement uses TRBV19 and TRBJ1-1; the match to TRBD1 covers 9 bases. This CDR3 comprises 14 residues. The V and J ends lost 6 bases and 1 base, in that order; junction bases with no gene match: 3. Germline lookup yields CDR1 LNHDA and CDR2 SQIVND (reference sequence). The CDR3 spells CASSAGQGNTEAFF. The CDR3 DNA reads as TGTGCCAGTAGCGCGGGACAGGGGAACACTGAAGCTTTCTTT.

The genes are TRBV7-9 and TRBJ2-3; D is ambiguous. V lost 1 base, J lost 0 bases, and 5 bases lay in between. Germline CDR1 SEHNR, CDR2 FQNEAQ (reference sequence). The CDR3 sequence is 14 residues long. The CDR3: CASSLDVSTDTQYF. The CDR3 coding sequence is TGTGCCAGCAGCTTAGACGTCAGCACAGATACGCAGTATTTT. Full variable domain (outside the CDR3, taken from reference TRBV7-9 and TRBJ2-3): DTGVSQNPRHKITKRGQNVTFRCDPISEHNRLYWYRQTLGQGPEFLTYFQNEAQLEKSRLLSDRFSAERPKGSFSTLEIQRTEQGDSAMYLCASSLDVSTDTQYFGPGTRLTVL.

This chain joins TRBV7-2 and TRBJ2-5; 9 positions agree with TRBD2. Germline CDR1 is SGHTA and CDR2 is FQGNSA. Trimming cost V 1 base and J 4 bases; bases outside gene matches: 7. This CDR3 region has 16 residues. The CDR3 spells CASSLVREGRSETQYF. DNA for the CDR3: TGTGCCAGCAGCTTAGTGCGGGAGGGCCGGTCAGAGACCCAGTACTTC.

The CDR3 nucleotides are TGTGCCAGCAGCTTGGAGAGACTAGCGGGAAGTGGGGAGTTCTTC. Amino acid sequence: CASSLERLAGSGEFF. This chain uses TRBV5-8 with TRBJ2-1; 11 bases are shared with TRBD2. The CDR3 is 15 amino acids. Germline-derived CDR1 and CDR2 are SGHTS and YDEGEE. The ends lost 0 bases at V and 14 bases at J; junction bases unmatched: 10. The full variable domain, with the rest looked up from reference TRBV5-8 and TRBJ2-1, is EAGVTQSPTHLIKTRGQQATLRCSPISGHTSVYWYQQALGLGLQFLLWYDEGEERNRGNFPPRFSGRQFPNYSSELNVNALELEDSALYLCASSLERLAGSGEFFGPGTRLTVL.

This chain links TRBV2 with TRBJ1-1; D is undetermined. Deletions cut 4 bases from V and 11 bases from J, with 17 bases between. Per the germline V gene, CDR1 is SNHLY and CDR2 is FYNNEI. The CDR3 consists of 13 residues. The CDR3 is CASSAEKRVIAFF. In DNA, the CDR3 is TGTGCCAGCAGTGCCGAAAAGAGAGTGATCGCTTTCTTT. Combining the CDR3 with reference TRBV2 and TRBJ1-1 gives the whole variable domain EPEVTQTPSHQVTQMGQEVILRCVPISNHLYFYWYRQILGQKVEFLVSFYNNEISEKSEIFDDQFSVERPDGSNFTLKIRSTKLEDSAMYFCASSAEKRVIAFFGQGTRLTVV.

V and J are TRBV29-1 and TRBJ1-2, with TRBD1 matching 10 bases. V dropped 4 bases and J dropped 8; count of bases not matched to a gene: 7. The CDR3 has 13 residues. Germline values: CDR1 SQVTM, CDR2 ANQGSEA. Written as DNA, the CDR3 is TGCAGCGTTGGGGGACAGGGGATAAGGGGCTACACCTTC. It translates to CSVGGQGIRGYTF.

The V call is TRBV18, the J call TRBJ1-5; D is undetermined. The CDR3 spans 15 residues. Trimming removed 2 bases at V and 0 bases at J, with 8 bases between. The germline V gene has CDR1 KGHSH and CDR2 LQKENI. CDR3 nucleotides: TGTGCCAGCTCACCAGCCAGTTTTAGCAATCAGCCCCAGCATTTT. Translating gives CASSPASFSNQPQHF.

The sample holds one count of this clone. The chain employs TRBV27 and TRBJ2-5; D remains ambiguous. The CDR3 runs 15 residues. Deletions cut 3 bases from V and 2 bases from J, with 13 bases between. Germline V gives CDR1 MNHEY, CDR2 SMNVEV (reference sequence). CDR3 in DNA: TGTGCCAGCAGTTTCTCCCCAGGTATTCAAGAGACCCAGTACTTC. Its protein is CASSFSPGIQETQYF.

As for this clone: At one end the junction does not follow the germline gene, possibly because of a read error. The J gene is TRBJ2-3, the V gene TRBV7-7; a possible D gene is TRBD2 (6 bases). CDR3 size: 15 residues. Looked up from germline, CDR1 is SSHAT and CDR2 is FNYEAQ (reference sequence). The CDR3 loop is CASSPGLARTDTQYF. Here the CDR3 DNA reads TGTGCTAGCAGCCCAGGGCTAGCGCGCACAGATACGCAGTATTTT.

This chain joins TRBV7-9 and TRBJ1-2; the D gene is possibly TRBD1 (6 bases). This CDR3 spans 15 amino acids. V was clipped by 2 bases and J by 3 bases, with 13 bases between them. CDR1 is SEHNR, CDR2 FQNEAQ, per germline (reference sequence). The DNA for the CDR3 is TGTGCCAGCAGCTTAACATGGGGGCATCACTATGGCTACACCTTC. Amino acids: CASSLTWGHHYGYTF.

V and J are TRBV9 and TRBJ1-5, with 8 bases lining up with TRBD1. Looked up from germline, CDR1 is SGDLS and CDR2 is YYNGEE. CDR3 size: 14 residues. V trimming: 4 bases; J trimming: 6 bases; junction bases outside the gene matches: 6. The CDR3: CASSTDRGGQPQHF. Here the CDR3 DNA reads TGTGCCAGCAGCACAGACAGGGGTGGTCAGCCCCAGCATTTT. The complete variable domain, with remaining parts taken from reference TRBV9 and TRBJ1-5, reads DSGVTQTPKHLITATGQRVTLRCSPRSGDLSVYWYQQSLDQGLQFLIQYYNGEERAKGNILERFSAQQFPDLHSELNLSSLELGDSALYFCASSTDRGGQPQHFGDGTRLSIL.

The chain recombines TRBV6-1 with TRBJ2-7; unclear D gene. The CDR3 extends over 13 amino acids. Per the germline V gene, CDR1 is MNHNS and CDR2 is SASEGT. Trimming cost V 4 bases and J 1 base, with 8 bases left between them. The CDR3 bases are TGTGCCAGCAGTGTAGGCCTATCCTACGAGCAGTACTTC. This gives the protein CASSVGLSYEQYF.